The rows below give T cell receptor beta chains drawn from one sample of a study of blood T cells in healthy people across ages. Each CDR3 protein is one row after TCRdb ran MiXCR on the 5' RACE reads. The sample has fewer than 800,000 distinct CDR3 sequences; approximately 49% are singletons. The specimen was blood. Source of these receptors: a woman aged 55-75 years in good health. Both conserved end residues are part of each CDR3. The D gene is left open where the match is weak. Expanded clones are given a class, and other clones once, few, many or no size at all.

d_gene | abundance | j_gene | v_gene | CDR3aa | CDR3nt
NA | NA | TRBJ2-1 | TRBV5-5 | CASRLTPENYNEQFF | TGTGCCAGCAGACTAACACCGGAGAACTACAATGAGCAGTTCTTC
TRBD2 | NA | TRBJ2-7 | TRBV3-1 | CASSQGGLAGPYEQYF | TGTGCCAGCAGCCAAGGAGGGCTAGCGGGGCCCTACGAGCAGTACTTC
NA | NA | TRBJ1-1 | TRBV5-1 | CASSLEGSRTEAFF | TGCGCCAGCAGCTTGGAGGGATCGCGGACTGAAGCTTTCTTT
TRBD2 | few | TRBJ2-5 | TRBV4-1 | CASSQDRGTSGKKETQYF | TGCGCCAGCAGCCAAGATAGGGGAACTAGCGGGAAAAAAGAGACCCAGTACTTC
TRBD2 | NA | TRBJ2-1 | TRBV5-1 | CASSRLAGEVYNEQFF | TGCGCCAGCAGCCGACTAGCGGGAGAGGTCTACAATGAGCAGTTCTTC
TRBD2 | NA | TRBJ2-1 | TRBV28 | CASRKLRTSGYNEQFF | TGTGCCAGCAGGAAGTTGAGGACTAGCGGTTACAATGAGCAGTTCTTC
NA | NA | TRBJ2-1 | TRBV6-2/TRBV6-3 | CASSYGVRNEQFF | TGTGCCAGCAGTTATGGGGTAAGGAATGAGCAGTTCTTC
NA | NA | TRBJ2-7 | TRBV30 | CAWSRTDFYEQYF | TGTGCCTGGAGTCGGACAGACTTTTACGAGCAGTACTTC
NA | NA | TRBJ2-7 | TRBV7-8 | CASSSWTDYEQYF | TGTGCCAGCAGCTCCTGGACAGACTACGAGCAGTACTTC
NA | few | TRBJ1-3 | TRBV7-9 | CASSSGWGSGNTIYF | TGTGCCAGCAGCTCAGGGTGGGGCTCTGGAAACACCATATATTTT
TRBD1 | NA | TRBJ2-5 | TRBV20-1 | CSAPDRAETQYF | TGCAGTGCACCGGACAGGGCGGAGACCCAGTACTTC
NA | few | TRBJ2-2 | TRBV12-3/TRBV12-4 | CASSLLAGQYNGGELFF | TGTGCCAGCAGTTTGTTGGCGGGACAGTATAATGGCGGGGAGCTGTTTTTT
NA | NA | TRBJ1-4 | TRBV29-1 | CSVEGAGNNEKLFF | TGCAGCGTTGAAGGGGCGGGAAATAATGAAAAACTGTTTTTT
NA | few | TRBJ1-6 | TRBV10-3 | CAIGSSGWNSPLHF | TGTGCCATCGGCTCTTCGGGGTGGAATTCACCCCTCCACTTT
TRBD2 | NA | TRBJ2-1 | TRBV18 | CASSPLADIYNEQFF | TGTGCCAGCTCACCCCTAGCGGACATCTACAATGAGCAGTTCTTC
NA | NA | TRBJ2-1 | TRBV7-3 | CASSRGPALGYNEQFF | TGTGCCAGCAGCCGCGGGCCCGCTTTGGGGTACAATGAGCAGTTCTTC
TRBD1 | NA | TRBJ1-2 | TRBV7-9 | CASSPAGTGALYGYTF | TGTGCCAGCAGCCCTGCCGGGACAGGGGCGCTCTATGGCTACACCTTC
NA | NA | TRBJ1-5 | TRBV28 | CASSLIGQPQHF | TGTGCCAGCAGTTTAATCGGTCAGCCCCAGCATTTT
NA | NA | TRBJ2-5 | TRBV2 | CASTEIGKETQYF | TGTGCCAGCACCGAGATAGGGAAAGAGACCCAGTACTTC
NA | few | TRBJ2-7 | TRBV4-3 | CASSQDGTGAGNEYEQYF | TGCGCCAGCAGCCAAGATGGAACAGGGGCGGGAAATGAGTACGAGCAGTACTTC
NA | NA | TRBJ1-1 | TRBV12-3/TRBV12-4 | CASSLGVGQENTEAFF | TGTGCCAGCAGTTTAGGAGTGGGGCAGGAGAACACTGAAGCTTTCTTT
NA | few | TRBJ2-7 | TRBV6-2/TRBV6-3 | CASSSQAYEQYF | TGTGCCAGCAGTTCCCAAGCCTACGAGCAGTACTTC